This T cell receptor beta chain was sequenced in a study of T cell repertoires in cytomegalovirus infection. Whole-study context: In public TCR beta signatures, there were indications of both CMV infection and matching HLA type. Study-wide points: The study identified carriers of CMV plus the relevant HLA from cumulative public TCR beta family frequency. The response measured ex vivo was dominated by TCR beta clonotypes (HLA-C-restricted and CMV-specific).

About this clonotype itself: The antigen is not known.

CDR3 length: 15 residues. Germline trimming cut 1 base from V and 2 bases from J; bases unmatched to any gene: 6. Germline CDR1 and CDR2: SGHRS and YFSETQ. TCRdb itself ran the reads through MiXCR, one entry per CDR3 protein. This table holds roughly 230,000 distinct CDR3 sequences, over 20% found once. The chain employs TRBV5-1 and TRBJ2-7; 7 positions match TRBD2. The receptor was derived from a human donor in good health (CMV status not recorded). Some clones in this sample may be carry-over from other donors' samples. Material: CD8+ T cells from PBMCs. CDR3 nucleotides: TGCGCCAGCAGCTTGTGGGGAGGGGCAGCCTACGAGCAGTACTTC. It codes for CASSLWGGAAYEQYF. The complete variable domain, with remaining parts taken from reference TRBV5-1 and TRBJ2-7, reads KAGVTQTPRYLIKTRGQQVTLSCSPISGHRSVSWYQQTPGQGLQFLFEYFSETQRNKGNFPGRFSGRQFSNSRSEMNVSTLELGDSALYLCASSLWGGAAYEQYFGPGTRLTVT.